This T cell receptor beta chain came from a study of blood T cell repertoires in COVID-19. Study background: There were acute and convalescent COVID-19 samples, and they came from the United States, Italy and Spain. Sample material is recorded as cDNA or gDNA derived from T cells, B-cell-depleted T cells, or PBMCs.

Germline CDR1 and CDR2: MDHEN and SYDVKM. Losses at the gene ends were 5 bases for V and 3 bases for J; bases not matched to a gene: 2. CDR3 length equals 15 residues. Under the authors' procedure: How many nucleated cells were present was estimated from reference gene primer amplification. TCRdb's copy holds only in-frame clones and misses some; the assay was immunoSEQ multiplex PCR. V, J and clone size derive from that table, while D and trimming were established from the DNA sequence. The table shows just over 95,000 clones, with about 86% occurring only once. What was sequenced was peripheral blood. This TCR derives from a human donor in a cohort sampled during active COVID-19. The J gene is TRBJ2-2, the V gene TRBV28; 11 bases fit TRBD2. The CDR3 protein is CASSLGLADTGELFF. CDR3 coding DNA: TGTGCCAGCAGTCTGGGACTAGCGGACACCGGGGAGCTGTTTTTT.